The clone carrying this T cell receptor (beta chain) was counted ten times or more. The antigen is unknown. Germline CDR1 is LNHNV and CDR2 is YYDKDF (reference sequence). There are 14 residues in the CDR3. V was pared by 9 bases and J by 1 base, with 7 bases of the junction left unmatched. Construction of the TCRbeta library involved unique molecular identifiers. TCRdb re-derived calls from the PCR reads in MiXCR, one entry per CDR3 protein. The sample has 90,000 to 130,000 distinct CDR3 sequences, around a tenth seen once; the top ten hold roughly a third. The data are from a study of T-cell reconstitution after alpha-beta-depleted transplantation in children. Broader study findings: Newly generated T cells supplied most T-cell counts and diversity one year post-transplant. The origin of alpha-beta T cells about two months after transplant was reportedly several hundred expanded graft clones.

The clonotype was recovered from a boy younger than 10 with acute lymphoblastic leukemia, due to receive a stem cell transplant. The input for sequencing was PBMCs, taken before TCRalphabeta/CD19-depleted stem cell transplant. The V and J genes are TRBV15 and TRBJ2-7; 9 bases agree with TRBD1. The CDR3 here is CATSTGGASYEQYF. CDR3 in DNA: TGTGCCACTAGTACAGGGGGCGCATCCTACGAGCAGTACTTC.